These T cell receptor beta chains were read from a single sample in a study of identical twins. TCRdb called the 5' RACE reads again in MiXCR, with one record for every CDR3 protein. In the table there are roughly 630,000 distinct CDR3 sequences, less than 9% of which are singletons. These same data were also listed under a study on yellow fever vaccine responses in identical twins.

Material: PBMCs. The receptor source for this set is a woman between 18 and 29 years old in good health. Each CDR3 is given with its conserved first and last residue. D genes are given only for firm matches. Not all rows give a size; the values are once, few, many and, for expanded clones, a class.

many | TRBJ2-3 | TRBV20-1 | TRBD1 | TGCAGTGCTGATACAGGGGCCAGCACAGATACGCAGTATTTT | CSADTGASTDTQYF
- | TRBJ2-7 | TRBV7-2 | TRBD2 | TGTGCCAGCAGCAGGACTAGCGGGGGCCACTACGAGCAGTACTTC | CASSRTSGGHYEQYF
few | TRBJ1-1 | TRBV4-1 | - | TGCGCCAGCAGCCGAACGGGACTGTCTTTTGAGGCTTTCTTT | CASSRTGLSFEAFF
- | TRBJ2-2 | TRBV12-3/TRBV12-4 | TRBD1 | TGTGCCAGCACCATGGGACAGCTTAACACCGGGGAGCTGTTTTTT | CASTMGQLNTGELFF
few | TRBJ2-7 | TRBV5-5 | - | TGTGCCAGCAGCCCACCAACGTGGGTCTCCGAGCAGTACTTC | CASSPPTWVSEQYF
- | TRBJ2-5 | TRBV2 | - | TGTGCCAGCAGTGGACCGGGGGGCCGGGAGACCCAGTACTTC | CASSGPGGRETQYF
few | TRBJ2-2 | TRBV12-3/TRBV12-4 | TRBD2 | TGTGCCAGCAGTCCTAGCGGGAGTGGCACCGGGGAGCTGTTTTTT | CASSPSGSGTGELFF
- | TRBJ2-1 | TRBV28 | TRBD2 | TGTGCCAGCAGGCTAAGCGGGAGTGTCTATGAGCAGTTCTTC | CASRLSGSVYEQFF
few | TRBJ1-2 | TRBV5-1 | - | TGCGCCAGCAGCCTCTACGGGGTGAGGGACTTAAACTATGGCTACACCTTC | CASSLYGVRDLNYGYTF
- | TRBJ2-5 | TRBV5-1 | - | TGCGCCAGCAGCCTGAGTTTCGCAGGGCCTAACGGTGGGACCCAGTACTTC | CASSLSFAGPNGGTQYF
many | TRBJ2-5 | TRBV10-3 | TRBD2 | TGTGCCATCACACCGGGACTAGGTATAGAGACCCAGTACTTC | CAITPGLGIETQYF
few | TRBJ1-2 | TRBV20-1 | TRBD1 | TGCAGTGCCCCTTGGACAGGGGCGACCTATGGCTACACCTTC | CSAPWTGATYGYTF
few | TRBJ2-7 | TRBV6-1 | - | TGTGCCAGCAGTGAAGCTTCGGCGACGGCGGGAAAGTACGAGCAGTACTTC | CASSEASATAGKYEQYF
many | TRBJ2-1 | TRBV9 | - | TGTGCCAGCAGCGTATCCGGGGTTTTATACAATGAGCAGTTCTTC | CASSVSGVLYNEQFF
- | TRBJ2-2 | TRBV2 | TRBD1 | TGTGCCAGCAGCGATTGGACAGGGAACGGGGAGCTGTTTTTT | CASSDWTGNGELFF
many | TRBJ2-1 | TRBV5-1 | - | TGCGCCAGCAGCTTGGACGGATCGCTTTCCTACAATGAGCAGTTCTTC | CASSLDGSLSYNEQFF
few | TRBJ2-7 | TRBV11-2 | TRBD1 | TGTGCCAGCACCTTAGACAGGGGGCGAGGGTACGAGCAGTACTTC | CASTLDRGRGYEQYF
few | TRBJ2-7 | TRBV5-6 | - | TGTGCCAGCAGCTTGGATCGGTGGGGCCAGCAGTACTTC | CASSLDRWGQQYF
few | TRBJ2-2 | TRBV20-1 | - | TGCAGTGCTAGAGGAGGCGGGAAAGACACCGGGGAGCTGTTTTTT | CSARGGGKDTGELFF
many | TRBJ2-1 | TRBV5-1 | TRBD1 | TGCGCCAGCAGCTTGACAGGGGAAATATACAATGAGCAGTTCTTC | CASSLTGEIYNEQFF
many | TRBJ2-1 | TRBV10-3 | TRBD2 | TGTGCCATCAGGACTAGCGGGGGGGCCTTGGGTGAGCAGTTCTTC | CAIRTSGGALGEQFF
- | TRBJ2-1 | TRBV7-9 | TRBD2 | TGTGCCAGCAGCCTCAGACTAGCGGGGAGCGAATACAATGAGCAGTTCTTC | CASSLRLAGSEYNEQFF
many | TRBJ1-5 | TRBV7-8 | - | TGTGCCAGCAGCTTAAAAGTCAGGGAGTATAGCAATCAGCCCCAGCATTTT | CASSLKVREYSNQPQHF
many | TRBJ1-1 | TRBV10-1 | - | TGCGCCAGCAGTGAGGCCAGCCGATACACTGAAGCTTTCTTT | CASSEASRYTEAFF
few | TRBJ1-5 | TRBV3-1 | - | TGTGCCAGCAGCCAAGGAGGAGGGAGGGCTAATCAGCCCCAGCATTTT | CASSQGGGRANQPQHF
- | TRBJ2-3 | TRBV5-5 | TRBD2 | TGTGCCAGCAGCCAAGGCCGGGAGGCCCATACGCAGTATTTT | CASSQGREAHTQYF
many | TRBJ1-6 | TRBV7-9 | TRBD1 | TGTGCCAGCAGCTTAGGACAGGGAGGCCATTCACCCCTCCACTTT | CASSLGQGGHSPLHF
- | TRBJ2-7 | TRBV5-5 | - | TGTGCCAGCAGCCTTGCGATCCCCTCCTACGAGCAGTACTTC | CASSLAIPSYEQYF
- | TRBJ2-5 | TRBV7-7 | TRBD2 | TGTGCCAGCAGCGAAAAGCGGGAGTTAAGGCGGGAGACCCAGTACTTC | CASSEKRELRRETQYF
few | TRBJ2-5 | TRBV20-1 | - | TGCAGTGCTAGGTCTCTACACTCGGGGACCCAGTACTTC | CSARSLHSGTQYF
many | TRBJ1-4 | TRBV12-3/TRBV12-4 | - | TGTGCCAGCAGGGATGACCGGGGGAGCGAAAAACTGTTTTTT | CASRDDRGSEKLFF
many | TRBJ2-1 | TRBV3-1 | - | TGTGCCAGCAGCCAACGGGGAGTCAGCTACAATGAGCAGTTCTTC | CASSQRGVSYNEQFF
- | TRBJ2-1 | TRBV12-3/TRBV12-4 | TRBD2 | TGTGCCAGCAGCCTAAGCGGGAGGATCAGTAATGAGCAGTTCTTC | CASSLSGRISNEQFF
- | TRBJ1-6 | TRBV3-1 | - | TGTGCCAGCAGCCAAGATACCAGACCGAATTCACCCCTCCACTTT | CASSQDTRPNSPLHF
few | TRBJ2-5 | TRBV7-8 | TRBD1 | TGTGCCAGCAGCTTAAAGGCAGGGGGCCCACAAGAGACCCAGTACTTC | CASSLKAGGPQETQYF
many | TRBJ2-7 | TRBV5-1 | - | TGCGCCAGCAGCCCAGAGCCAGCCTCGTACGAGCAGTACTTC | CASSPEPASYEQYF
- | TRBJ2-7 | TRBV20-1 | - | TGCAGTGCTATCTTGCGGAAGTCCTACGAGCAGTACTTC | CSAILRKSYEQYF
few | TRBJ2-3 | TRBV5-1 | - | TGCGCCAGCAGCTTGGCCCTCCGGGTAGATACGCAGTATTTT | CASSLALRVDTQYF
few | TRBJ2-2 | TRBV7-9 | - | TGTGCCAGCAGTAGCCGGGGGGCTCCCGGGGAGCTGTTTTTT | CASSSRGAPGELFF
few | TRBJ2-1 | TRBV10-3 | - | TGTGCCACCAAACGGGTCCAGAGTTCAGACAATGAGCAGTTCTTC | CATKRVQSSDNEQFF
few | TRBJ2-2 | TRBV5-1 | TRBD2 | TGCGCCAGCAGCTTGTTCGCTAGCGGCACCGGGGAGCTGTTTTTT | CASSLFASGTGELFF
- | TRBJ1-6 | TRBV10-3 | - | TGTGCCATCAGTGAGGTATCAGCTTCACCCCTCCACTTT | CAISEVSASPLHF
few | TRBJ2-1 | TRBV7-9 | TRBD2 | TGTGCCAGCAGCTCATCTAGCGGGAGGCTCAATGAGCAGTTCTTC | CASSSSSGRLNEQFF
- | TRBJ1-1 | TRBV20-1 | - | TGCAGTGCTCTCGCCGATTACACTGAAGCTTTCTTT | CSALADYTEAFF
few | TRBJ1-3 | TRBV9 | - | TGTGCCAGCAGCGTAGGAGCAGGTCCAATCTCTGGAAACACCATATATTTT | CASSVGAGPISGNTIYF
few | TRBJ2-2 | TRBV6-1 | - | TGTGCCAGCTCCGAACGGGGTGGCACCGGGGAGCTGTTTTTT | CASSERGGTGELFF
many | TRBJ1-5 | TRBV12-3/TRBV12-4 | - | TGTGCCAGCAGCCAGTGGGGGGTGGGAAATCAGCCCCAGCATTTT | CASSQWGVGNQPQHF